This T cell receptor (beta chain) stems from a study of radiotherapy plus CTLA-4 blockade in lung cancer. Across the study: Objective responses were observed in approximately 17% of patients, and disease control was achieved by 30% to 40%. Findings and caveats of the study: Interferon-beta, together with early blood T cell clone dynamics, reportedly best predicted response. Expansion of tumor-derived TCR clones was observed in blood after radiotherapy plus ipilimumab.

Those patients who had chemo-refractory metastatic non-small-cell lung cancer were given focal radiation along with CTLA-4 blockade through ipilimumab. With respect to this clone: Its antigen is currently unknown.

J was trimmed by 9 bases and V by 5 bases; bases with no gene match: 10. The CDR3 runs to 14 residues. Germline-derived CDR1 and CDR2 are SGHNT and YENEEA. Repertoires were generated with immunoSEQ multiplex PCR, while TCRdb's copy carries only in-frame clones and drops some. The profile covers roughly 70,000 clones, with 80% to 90% appearing a single time and around two fifths taken by the ten largest. The rearrangement links TRBV11-3 to TRBJ2-1; TRBD2 aligns across 7 bases. The receptor was isolated from a human donor with non-small cell lung cancer that progressed on radiotherapy plus ipilimumab. The input for sequencing was peripheral blood, taken from a patient treated with radiotherapy plus ipilimumab. The CDR3 DNA reads TGTGCCAGCAGCATAAACTTCGGGACTACTGAGCAGTTCTTC. Its protein is CASSINFGTTEQFF.